A single sample is the source of the 30 T cell receptor beta chains below, sequenced in a study of follicular helper T cells after annual influenza vaccination. This sample's time point: 2014-2015 season, 7 days after vaccination. Clones were sequenced by immunoSEQ multiplex PCR, and TCRdb holds only the in-frame ones, with some missing. Of 10,000 or so clones in the sample, roughly four fifths were seen once. The sample here was CXCR5- memory CD4+ T cells sorted from blood, taken 7 days after influenza vaccination. The receptors shown here come from an adult who received the influenza vaccine.

This chain joins TRBV18 and TRBJ2-1; TRBD1 might be the D (6 bases). CDR3 length: 13 residues. V shed 3 bases and J shed 12 bases, with 15 bases lying between them. Per germline, CDR1 KGHSH and CDR2 LQKENI. In DNA form, the CDR3 reads TGTGCCAGCTCACCCGAGGGGGAAACAAGGCAGTTCTTC. Amino acids: CASSPEGETRQFF. The full variable domain, its missing parts supplied by reference TRBV18 and TRBJ2-1, is NAGVMQNPRHLVRRRGQEARLRCSPMKGHSHVYWYRQLPEEGLKFMVYLQKENIIDESGMPKERFSAEFPKEGPSILRIQQVVRGDSAAYFCASSPEGETRQFFGPGTRLTVL.

The chain recombines TRBV11-3 with TRBJ1-3; D call uncertain. V was trimmed by 2 bases and J by 0 bases, leaving 2 bases between them. This CDR3 spans 13 amino acids. Looked up from germline, CDR1 is SGHNT and CDR2 is YENEEA. CDR3 loop: CASSLSSGNTIYF. The CDR3, as DNA: TGTGCCAGCAGCTTAAGCTCTGGAAACACCATATATTTT.

This clone was seen more than once but under ten times. This rearrangement joins TRBV6-6 to TRBJ2-7, with D hard to call. V gave up 7 bases and J gave up 2 bases, with 12 bases separating them. The V gene's germline CDR1 is MNHNY and CDR2 SVGAGI (reference sequence). The CDR3 is 13 residues long. In DNA, the CDR3 is TGTGCCAGCACCCTCGGTGTGGCCTACGAGCAGTACTTC. Translation gives CASTLGVAYEQYF.

The chain joins TRBV15 to TRBJ1-5; perhaps TRBD1 as D (5 bases). V was shortened by 4 bases and J by 2 bases, with 15 bases between the two germline ends. Germline V gene data show CDR1 as LNHNV and CDR2 as YYDKDF (reference sequence). The CDR3 consists of 16 residues. The CDR3 sequence: CATSTYQGRGNQPQHF. As DNA, the CDR3 is TGTGCCACCAGCACGTACCAGGGTCGGGGCAATCAGCCCCAGCATTTT. Drawing the rest from reference TRBV15 and TRBJ1-5, the complete variable domain is DAMVIQNPRYQVTQFGKPVTLSCSQTLNHNVMYWYQQKSSQAPKLLFHYYDKDFNNEADTPDNFQSRRPNTSFCFLDIRSPGLGDTAMYLCATSTYQGRGNQPQHFGDGTRLSIL.

This clone was seen just once. The chain links TRBV2 to TRBJ2-5; no firm D call. In germline, CDR1 is SNHLY, CDR2 FYNNEI. The CDR3 is 11 residues long. V was cut by 7 bases and J by 5 bases, with 8 bases left in between. This CDR3 reads CASNEWETQYF. In nucleotides, the CDR3 is TGTGCCAGCAACGAATGGGAGACCCAGTACTTC. Full variable domain (missing parts from reference TRBV2 and TRBJ2-5): EPEVTQTPSHQVTQMGQEVILRCVPISNHLYFYWYRQILGQKVEFLVSFYNNEISEKSEIFDDQFSVERPDGSNFTLKIRSTKLEDSAMYFCASNEWETQYFGPGTRLLVL.

This sequence joins TRBV7-9 and TRBJ1-4, with D hard to call. Per germline, CDR1 SEHNR and CDR2 FQNEAQ (reference sequence). V was clipped by 5 bases and J by 0 bases, with 10 bases between them. This CDR3 region has 15 residues. The CDR3 region has the DNA TGTGCCAGCAGCCCCCGGACCGCAACTAATGAAAAACTGTTTTTT. Its protein is CASSPRTATNEKLFF.

The chain is built from TRBV18 and TRBJ2-1; 11 positions match TRBD1. This CDR3 region has 15 residues. V shed 4 bases and J 6 bases; nucleotides not matched to a gene: 5. Looked up from germline, CDR1 is KGHSH and CDR2 is LQKENI. CDR3 protein: CASSLGQGATNEQFF. For the CDR3, the DNA is TGTGCCAGCTCACTCGGACAGGGGGCGACCAATGAGCAGTTCTTC.

V is TRBV27 and J is TRBJ2-1; D is ambiguous. The CDR3 covers 11 residues. Germline V gene sequence: CDR1 MNHEY, CDR2 SMNVEV (reference sequence). Trimming stripped 3 bases from V and 9 bases from J, with 6 bases between. In nucleotides, the CDR3 is TGTGCCAGCAGTTTGTGGGGTGAGCAGTTCTTC. Amino acids: CASSLWGEQFF.

This chain connects TRBV6-6 to TRBJ1-5; no clear D gene. CDR1 is MNHNY, CDR2 SVGAGI, per germline (reference sequence). The V and J ends lost 0 bases and 0 bases respectively, with 9 bases between them. This CDR3 is built from 16 residues. The CDR3 loop reads CASSYSRGYSNQPQHF. The DNA for the CDR3 is TGTGCCAGCAGTTACTCACGGGGTTATAGCAATCAGCCCCAGCATTTT.

The sample holds a few counts of this clone. V is TRBV5-1 and J is TRBJ2-1; 13 bases are shared with TRBD2. The CDR3 runs to 16 residues. V lost 5 bases to trimming and J lost 5 bases; unmatched junction nucleotides: 7. Germline-derived CDR1 and CDR2 are SGHRS and YFSETQ. CDR3 sequence (DNA): TGCGCCAGCAGGCATGTTACTAGCGGGGGGGACAATGAGCAGTTCTTC. Amino acids: CASRHVTSGGDNEQFF.

This chain connects TRBV30 to TRBJ1-5, with D perhaps TRBD1 (5 bases). The CDR3 has 14 amino acids. V dropped 1 base and J dropped 4 bases, with 11 bases sitting between them. The germline gives CDR1 GTSNPN, CDR2 SVGIG (reference sequence). The DNA of the CDR3 is TGTGCCTGGAGTGCTGGGACGGAAAATCAGCCCCAGCATTTT. It codes for CAWSAGTENQPQHF. Drawing the rest from reference TRBV30 and TRBJ1-5, the complete variable domain is SQTIHQWPATLVQPVGSPLSLECTVEGTSNPNLYWYRQAAGRGLQLLFYSVGIGQISSEVPQNLSASRPQDRQFILSSKKLLLSDSGFYLCAWSAGTENQPQHFGDGTRLSIL.

The chain is built from TRBV5-1 and TRBJ2-1, with D tentatively TRBD1 or TRBD2 (6 bases each). CDR1 is SGHRS, CDR2 YFSETQ, per germline. The CDR3 totals 15 residues. Trimming removed 2 bases from V and 5 bases from J, with 14 bases in between. CDR3 region: CASSLTGGYDNEQFF. The CDR3 DNA follows: TGCGCCAGCAGCTTAACCGGGGGCTACGACAATGAGCAGTTCTTC.

Only one count was recorded for this clone. J is TRBJ1-1 and V is TRBV6-5; TRBD1 agrees at 7 bases. Germline-derived CDR1 and CDR2 are MNHEY and SVGAGI. The CDR3 runs to 14 residues. Trimming cost V 6 bases and J 0 bases; bases outside gene matches: 4. Written as DNA, the CDR3 is TGTGCCAGCAGCCGACAGGGTATGAACACTGAAGCTTTCTTT. Translating gives CASSRQGMNTEAFF.

This sequence joins TRBV4-3 and TRBJ1-1, with 7 bases that match TRBD1. Germline trimming cut 0 bases from V and 4 bases from J; bases unmatched to any gene: 2. The germline V gene has CDR1 LGHNA and CDR2 YSLEER. There are 14 residues in the CDR3. This chain's CDR3 is CASSQDRGSTEAFF. Written as DNA, the CDR3 is TGCGCCAGCAGCCAAGACAGGGGGTCCACTGAAGCTTTCTTT.

The chain links TRBV5-1 to TRBJ2-2; no clear D gene. V lost 4 bases to trimming and J lost 0 bases, with 10 bases between them. The CDR3 has 15 residues. Germline CDR1 SGHRS, CDR2 YFSETQ. CDR3 sequence: CASSIDISNTGELFF. Here the CDR3 DNA reads TGCGCCAGCAGCATTGACATATCGAACACCGGGGAGCTGTTTTTT.

V and J are TRBV7-8 and TRBJ1-1, with D possibly matching TRBD1 (5 bases). The CDR3 has 12 residues. Germline loops: CDR1 SGHVS, CDR2 FQNEAQ. V was trimmed by 7 bases and J by 11 bases, leaving 17 bases between them. The CDR3 is CASTLGPFPAFF. The DNA for the CDR3 is TGTGCCAGCACCCTGGGGCCCTTTCCCGCTTTCTTT.

The V gene is TRBV11-2, the J gene TRBJ2-3; either TRBD1 or TRBD2 may supply D (5 bases each). V was pared by 5 bases and J by 2 bases, with 17 bases between. Germline CDR1 is SGHAT and CDR2 is FQNNGV. CDR3 length equals 16 residues. CDR3 bases: TGTGCCAGCAGCCCCCAGGGCGGGTGGCCCACAGATACGCAGTATTTT. It codes for CASSPQGGWPTDTQYF.

The rearrangement uses TRBV7-2 and TRBJ1-5; D is unresolved. The germline V gene has CDR1 SGHTA and CDR2 FQGNSA. Trimming pared 1 base from V and 5 bases from J, leaving 15 bases between. This CDR3 comprises 16 residues. The CDR3 sequence is CASSLVVGMGHQPQHF. The CDR3 nucleotides are TGTGCCAGCAGCTTAGTGGTAGGGATGGGTCATCAGCCCCAGCATTTT.

V and J are TRBV20-1 and TRBJ1-1; unclear D gene. Germline V gene lookup returns CDR1 DFQATT and CDR2 SNEGSKA (reference sequence). V lost 8 bases, J lost 4 bases, and 11 bases lay in between. This CDR3 region has 11 residues. CDR3 sequence reads: CSTDGRTEAFF. Here the CDR3 DNA reads TGCAGTACCGACGGTCGCACTGAAGCTTTCTTT.

J is TRBJ2-7 and V is TRBV5-1; D ambiguous. The CDR3 loop spans 13 amino acids. V shed 4 bases and J shed 3 bases, with 11 bases lying between them. Germline CDR1 SGHRS, CDR2 YFSETQ. The CDR3 DNA is TGCGCCAGCAGCCCTCAGGCGGACTACGAGCAGTACTTC. It specifies CASSPQADYEQYF.

The rearrangement joins TRBV7-3 to TRBJ2-6; D could derive from TRBD1 or TRBD2 (6 bases each). With 5 bases removed from V and 2 bases from J, the gap between germline ends came to 13 bases. CDR3 size: 16 residues. Germline lookup yields CDR1 SGHTA and CDR2 FQGTGA. CDR3 DNA: TGTGCCAGCAGCCCCCAAGGGGGGCCTGGGGCCAACGTCCTGACTTTC. Encoded protein: CASSPQGGPGANVLTF.

This clone appeared a single time. The V gene is TRBV29-1, the J gene TRBJ2-3, with TRBD2 matching over 8 bases. This CDR3 has 14 amino acids. Germline V lookup: CDR1 SQVTM, CDR2 ANQGSEA. Losses at the gene ends were 7 bases for V and 0 bases for J; bases not matched to a gene: 6. The CDR3 is CSGKRGSSTDTQYF. The DNA for the CDR3 is TGCAGCGGTAAGCGGGGGAGTAGCACAGATACGCAGTATTTT.

The rearrangement uses TRBV28 and TRBJ1-2, with 10 bases aligning to TRBD1. Losses at the gene ends were 6 bases for V and 7 bases for J; bases not matched to a gene: 11. Germline values: CDR1 MDHEN, CDR2 SYDVKM. CDR3 length: 15 residues. The CDR3 spells CASSRPGTGDGGYTF. For the CDR3, the DNA is TGTGCCAGCAGCCGTCCCGGGACAGGGGACGGTGGCTACACCTTC.

In its sample, this clone was seen a few times. The chain couples TRBV4-1 to TRBJ1-6; D not certain. Trimming cost V 2 bases and J 0 bases, with 11 bases left between them. This CDR3 region has 17 residues. Germline V gives CDR1 MGHRA, CDR2 YSYEKL. CDR3 in DNA: TGCGCCAGCAGCCAAACGGCAGCGAGCTCCTATAATTCACCCCTCCACTTT. Amino acid sequence: CASSQTAASSYNSPLHF.

J is TRBJ2-3 and V is TRBV7-9, with 9 bases lining up with TRBD2. Losses at the gene ends were 4 bases for V and 2 bases for J; bases not matched to a gene: 7. The CDR3 covers 16 residues. Germline CDR1 and CDR2: SEHNR and FQNEAQ (reference sequence). The CDR3 coding sequence is TGTGCCAGCAGCTGGACTAGCGTTCAGCCCACAGATACGCAGTATTTT. Its translation is CASSWTSVQPTDTQYF.

This clone appeared once. The chain joins TRBV28 to TRBJ2-5; D possibly corresponds to TRBD1 (6 bases). Trimming pared 4 bases from V and 10 bases from J, leaving 25 bases between. Germline V gene sequence: CDR1 MDHEN, CDR2 SYDVKM. The CDR3 loop spans 16 amino acids. CDR3 DNA: TGTGCCAGCAGTTCCCTATCGACAGGAATCTCATCGGACCAGTACTTC. Translated, it gives CASSSLSTGISSDQYF.

The chain has TRBV2 and TRBJ1-6; 9 bases align to TRBD1. Germline V gene sequence: CDR1 SNHLY, CDR2 FYNNEI. V was pared by 11 bases and J by 9 bases, with 8 bases of the junction left unmatched. This CDR3 spans 13 amino acids. The CDR3 region has the DNA TGTGCCGGGGCCGGGACAGGGACTTCACCCCTCCACTTT. It encodes CAGAGTGTSPLHF.

The rearrangement uses TRBV7-8 and TRBJ2-7; 7 positions agree with TRBD1. The CDR3 length is 15 residues. V lost 5 bases, J lost 0 bases, and 7 bases stayed unmatched. Germline V gene lookup returns CDR1 SGHVS and CDR2 FQNEAQ. The CDR3 loop is CASSPRTGASYEQYF. The CDR3 DNA is TGTGCCAGCAGCCCGAGAACAGGGGCCTCCTACGAGCAGTACTTC.

The chain is built from TRBV14 and TRBJ1-6; D gene unclear. V gave up 0 bases and J gave up 7 bases, with 13 bases separating them. Germline V gene data show CDR1 as SGHDN and CDR2 as FVKESK. The CDR3 consists of 16 residues. The CDR3 loop reads CASSQEMGTGNSPLHF. The CDR3 DNA reads as TGTGCCAGCAGCCAAGAAATGGGAACTGGCAATTCACCCCTCCACTTT. The entire variable domain, with the rest obtained from reference TRBV14 and TRBJ1-6, is as follows: EAGVTQFPSHSVIEKGQTVTLRCDPISGHDNLYWYRRVMGKEIKFLLHFVKESKQDESGMPNNRFLAERTGGTYSTLKVQPAELEDSGVYFCASSQEMGTGNSPLHFGNGTRLTVT.

The genes are TRBV28 and TRBJ2-3, with 10 bases identical to TRBD1. The V gene's germline CDR1 is MDHEN and CDR2 SYDVKM. Losses at the gene ends were 2 bases for V and 5 bases for J; bases not matched to a gene: 7. The CDR3 has 16 amino acids. In nucleotides, the CDR3 is TGTGCCAGCAGTTTACATGGACAGGGGGTGGGAGATACGCAGTATTTT. Translation gives CASSLHGQGVGDTQYF.